In this sample, the clone carrying this T cell receptor (beta chain) turned up many times. The antigen remains unidentified. This sample is part of a study of identical twins. Study results and caveats: Clonotypes of the beta chain that were abundant in cord blood carried fewer insertions (memory repertoires showed none). Out-of-frame TCR alpha sharing observed in monozygotic twins exceeded model estimates. Researchers reported weaker excess twin sharing in beta out-of-frame sequences.

Addition of a universal primer site occurred through template switching, and cDNA carried unique molecular identifiers. A single record per CDR3 protein comes from TCRdb applying MiXCR to the 5' RACE reads. The sample holds about 160,000 distinct CDR3 sequences, roughly 3.3% seen once. With V trimmed by 3 bases and J by 1 base, 5 bases remained unmatched. The CDR3 covers 17 residues. Looked up from germline, CDR1 is SGDLS and CDR2 is YYNGEE. The V and J genes are TRBV9 and TRBJ2-5; 14 nucleotides agree with TRBD2. Material: memory T cells sorted from blood. The source is a man younger than 35 in good health. This CDR3 reads CASSAGLAGAIQETQYF. CDR3 coding DNA: TGTGCCAGCAGCGCGGGACTAGCGGGGGCGATCCAAGAGACCCAGTACTTC.